The 25 T cell receptor beta chains listed next were all sequenced from one sample in a study of shared clonotypes between healthy human individuals. Only in-frame clones appear in the TCRdb table, and some are missing; sequencing was by immunoSEQ multiplex PCR. The table lists about 2.4 million clones, approximately 90% of them singletons. Material for sequencing was naive CD4+ T cells sorted from blood. The subset: CD45RA+ positively selected. These receptors all come from a man aged 18 to 29 in good health.

Concerning this clone itself: Additional DNA sequences in this sample encode the identical CDR3. The chain joins TRBV18 to TRBJ2-1; TRBD1 is a possible D gene (6 bases). V lost 3 bases to trimming and J lost 1 base, with 10 bases between them. The CDR3 has 15 residues. CDR1 and CDR2 from the germline V gene are KGHSH and LQKENI. CDR3 sequence: CASSPPRGSYNEQFF. The CDR3 bases are TGTGCCAGCTCACCCCCCAGGGGTTCCTACAATGAGCAGTTCTTC.

This clone was counted only a few times. This specimen includes other DNA sequences encoding the same CDR3. The chain joins TRBV5-4 to TRBJ2-3; 8 bases fit TRBD2. The junction had 2 bases not matched to a gene; V was cut back by 0 bases and J by 2 bases. CDR3 size: 15 residues. Germline V gene data show CDR1 as SGHNT and CDR2 as YYREEE (reference sequence). CDR3 in amino acids: CASSLGGGSTDTQYF. The CDR3 DNA sequence: TGTGCCAGCAGCTTGGGCGGGGGGTCCACAGATACGCAGTATTTT.

The count of this clone is one. CDR3 DNA: TGTGCCAGCAGCCCCCCAAACTCCTACGAGCAGTACTTC. This codes for CASSPPNSYEQYF. The chain recombines TRBV7-2 with TRBJ2-7; D not resolved. Germline CDR1 is SGHTA and CDR2 is FQGNSA. The CDR3 runs 13 residues. V was shortened by 5 bases and J by 0 bases, with 8 bases between the two germline ends.

This clone showed up just a few times. The chain carries TRBV9 and TRBJ1-1, with 7 bases fitting TRBD1. After removal of 0 bases from V and 1 base from J, the junction contained 6 bases not matched to a gene. The V gene's germline CDR1 is SGDLS and CDR2 YYNGEE. There are 16 residues in the CDR3. The CDR3 sequence is CASSVGPGGGNTEAFF. CDR3 sequence (DNA): TGTGCCAGCAGCGTAGGGCCAGGGGGTGGGAACACTGAAGCTTTCTTT. Drawing the rest from reference TRBV9 and TRBJ1-1, the complete variable domain is DSGVTQTPKHLITATGQRVTLRCSPRSGDLSVYWYQQSLDQGLQFLIQYYNGEERAKGNILERFSAQQFPDLHSELNLSSLELGDSALYFCASSVGPGGGNTEAFFGQGTRLTVV.

The rearrangement joins TRBV5-4 to TRBJ1-6; D gene unclear. The germline V gene has CDR1 SGHNT and CDR2 YYREEE (reference sequence). V lost 0 bases to trimming and J lost 6 bases, with 7 bases between them. This CDR3 has 14 residues. CDR3 amino acids: CASSLDSANSPLHF. The CDR3 nucleotides are TGTGCCAGCAGCTTGGACAGCGCTAATTCACCCCTCCACTTT.

The count of this clone is one. The chain links TRBV6-6 to TRBJ1-5; 7 bases agree with TRBD1. The CDR3 has 15 amino acids. With V trimmed by 3 bases and J by 7 bases, 9 bases remained unmatched. CDR1 and CDR2 (germline): MNHNY, SVGAGI (reference sequence). DNA of the CDR3: TGTGCCAGCAGTTATGCGGCAGGGGGTTTACAGCCCCAGCATTTT. Amino acid sequence: CASSYAAGGLQPQHF.

The chain combines TRBV18 with TRBJ2-7, with 9 bases matching TRBD2. This CDR3 is built from 15 residues. Germline V CDR1 and CDR2: KGHSH, LQKENI. V dropped 2 bases and J dropped 3; count of bases not matched to a gene: 5. The CDR3 region is CASSPGGRAFYEQYF. Here the CDR3 DNA reads TGTGCCAGCTCACCAGGCGGGAGGGCCTTCTACGAGCAGTACTTC.

The chain uses TRBV9 and TRBJ1-4, with 7 positions matching TRBD1. Germline V gene sequence: CDR1 SGDLS, CDR2 YYNGEE. Losses at the gene ends were 4 bases for V and 5 bases for J; bases not matched to a gene: 8. The CDR3 runs 15 residues. The CDR3 loop is CASSPSDRANEKLFF. The CDR3 nucleotides are TGTGCCAGCAGCCCATCCGACAGGGCAAATGAAAAACTGTTTTTT.

This rearrangement joins TRBV13 to TRBJ2-3; D is ambiguous. The V and J ends lost 5 bases and 0 bases respectively, with 12 bases between them. Per germline, CDR1 PRHDT and CDR2 FYEKMQ (reference sequence). The CDR3 sequence is 15 residues long. DNA of the CDR3: TGTGCCAGCAGCCGGGTAACTCCTAGCACAGATACGCAGTATTTT. This gives the protein CASSRVTPSTDTQYF.

The CDR3 protein is CASSRDRGLYEQYF. The DNA for the CDR3 is TGTGCCAGCAGTAGGGACAGGGGGCTCTACGAGCAGTACTTC. V usage is TRBV5-5 and J usage is TRBJ2-7; TRBD1 aligns across 12 bases. The germline V gene encodes CDR1 SGHKS and CDR2 YYEKEE (reference sequence). The CDR3 contains 14 residues. V was clipped by 5 bases and J by 3 bases; unmatched bases: 3.

The rearrangement uses TRBV29-1 and TRBJ1-2, with a possible D match to TRBD1 (5 bases). CDR3 length equals 12 residues. Per germline, CDR1 SQVTM and CDR2 ANQGSEA. With 3 bases removed from V and 8 bases from J, the gap between germline ends came to 13 bases. The CDR3 DNA is TGCAGCGTTGAGGGGGGACCTGGGGGCTACACCTTC. This sequence encodes CSVEGGPGGYTF.

Points on this clone: This sample includes further DNA sequences coding for the same CDR3. The genes are TRBV5-1 and TRBJ2-3; D may correspond to TRBD1 or TRBD2 (6 bases each). The CDR3 covers 14 residues. V shed 2 bases and J shed 5 bases, with 12 bases lying between them. Per the germline V gene, CDR1 is SGHRS and CDR2 is YFSETQ. The CDR3 loop reads CASSFGGRVDTQYF. CDR3 bases: TGCGCCAGCAGCTTCGGGGGCAGGGTAGATACGCAGTATTTT.

As regards this clone: The junction departs from germline at one end; a sequencing error may be responsible. This chain uses TRBV7-7 with TRBJ2-5, with TRBD2 identical over 13 bases. The CDR3 is 16 amino acids. From germline, CDR1 is SSHAT and CDR2 FNYEAQ (reference sequence). The CDR3, as DNA: TGTGCTAGCAGCTTACTAGCGGGGGGGCAAGAGTCGACCCAGTACTTC. Translating gives CASSLLAGGQESTQYF.

The CDR3 sequence is CASSPRDTPPLHF. CDR3 nucleotide sequence: TGTGCCAGCTCACCCCGCGACACCCCACCCCTCCACTTT. The chain carries TRBV18 and TRBJ1-6, with D unresolved. V gave up 3 bases and J gave up 11 bases, with 11 bases separating them. Germline V CDR1 and CDR2: KGHSH, LQKENI. The CDR3 extends over 13 amino acids. Full variable domain (missing parts from reference TRBV18 and TRBJ1-6): NAGVMQNPRHLVRRRGQEARLRCSPMKGHSHVYWYRQLPEEGLKFMVYLQKENIIDESGMPKERFSAEFPKEGPSILRIQQVVRGDSAAYFCASSPRDTPPLHFGNGTRLTVT.

The chain couples TRBV10-3 to TRBJ2-1, with 10 positions matching TRBD2. The germline V gene has CDR1 ENHRY and CDR2 SYGVKD. The junction had 8 bases not matched to a gene; V was cut back by 5 bases and J by 4 bases. The CDR3 totals 16 residues. The CDR3 coding sequence is TGTGCCATCAGTCCCCCGGGACTAGCGCCGTACAATGAGCAGTTCTTC. It translates to CAISPPGLAPYNEQFF.

The CDR3 bases are TGTGCCTGGAACCACGGACAGGGGAATTCACCCCTCCACTTT. Amino acid sequence: CAWNHGQGNSPLHF. This sequence joins TRBV30 and TRBJ1-6; 9 bases agree with TRBD1. V was clipped by 4 bases and J by 7 bases; unmatched bases: 5. The germline V gene has CDR1 GTSNPN and CDR2 SVGIG (reference sequence). The CDR3 consists of 14 residues.

With regard to this clone: This specimen includes other DNA sequences encoding the same CDR3. This chain uses TRBV5-1 with TRBJ1-4, with D unclear. There are 14 residues in the CDR3. Per the germline V gene, CDR1 is SGHRS and CDR2 is YFSETQ. Trimming cost V 2 bases and J 0 bases, with 5 bases left between them. CDR3 DNA sequence: TGCGCCAGCAGCTTAAGTACAACTAATGAAAAACTGTTTTTT. Translation gives CASSLSTTNEKLFF.

The CDR3 nucleotides read TGTGCCAGCAGCTTGAGCCTACTCACAGATACGCAGTATTTT. Its protein is CASSLSLLTDTQYF. J is TRBJ2-3 and V is TRBV7-9; D remains ambiguous. Trimming stripped 3 bases from V and 2 bases from J, with 9 bases between. Germline V CDR1 and CDR2: SEHNR, FQNEAQ (reference sequence). This CDR3 is built from 14 residues.

This chain uses TRBV7-9 with TRBJ2-5, with no clear D. The CDR3 length is 15 residues. Germline CDR1 SEHNR, CDR2 FQNEAQ (reference sequence). V lost 1 base to trimming and J lost 0 bases, with 9 bases between them. The CDR3, as DNA: TGTGCCAGCAGCTTAGAGTTGGGGTACCAAGAGACCCAGTACTTC. This codes for CASSLELGYQETQYF.

The rearrangement links TRBV7-9 to TRBJ2-1; D is possibly TRBD1 (5 bases). The CDR3 sequence is 15 residues long. Trimming cost V 1 base and J 6 bases, with 13 bases left between them. The germline V gene has CDR1 SEHNR and CDR2 FQNEAQ (reference sequence). The CDR3 bases are TGTGCCAGCAGCTTAGGAGGTAGCAGGGTCAATGAGCAGTTCTTC. It encodes CASSLGGSRVNEQFF.

Only a few counts were recorded for this clone. The rearrangement joins TRBV23-1 to TRBJ2-1; D is tentatively TRBD1 or TRBD2 (5 bases each). TRBV23-1 is an open reading frame, and its role is uncertain. This CDR3 region has 17 residues. V was pared by 0 bases and J by 5 bases, with 17 bases between. This CDR3 reads CASSQSRDPTTHNEQFF. In DNA form, the CDR3 reads TGCGCCAGCAGTCAATCCAGGGACCCCACTACGCACAATGAGCAGTTCTTC.

The CDR3 bases are TGTGCCAGCAGTCCCTACAGGGGGTGGAGCACTGAAGCTTTCTTT. This encodes CASSPYRGWSTEAFF. The chain uses TRBV5-8 and TRBJ1-1; the match to TRBD1 covers 8 bases. J gave up 4 bases and V 5 bases, and 10 bases lay outside the gene matches. Germline values: CDR1 SGHTS, CDR2 YDEGEE. CDR3 length: 15 amino acids.

The chain carries TRBV11-2 and TRBJ2-5, with D perhaps being TRBD1 or TRBD2 (5 bases each). This CDR3 comprises 14 residues. The V end was cut by 5 bases, the J end by 5 bases, with 15 bases between. Germline V lookup: CDR1 SGHAT, CDR2 FQNNGV. CDR3 amino acids: CASSATRPGETQYF. CDR3 nucleotide sequence: TGTGCCAGCAGCGCTACTAGGCCAGGGGAGACCCAGTACTTC. The full variable domain, in which reference TRBV11-2 and TRBJ2-5 provide the parts outside the CDR3, is EAGVAQSPRYKIIEKRQSVAFWCNPISGHATLYWYQQILGQGPKLLIQFQNNGVVDDSQLPKDRFSAERLKGVDSTLKIQPAKLEDSAVYLCASSATRPGETQYFGPGTRLLVL.

Of note for this clone: This CDR3 is also generated by other DNA sequences in the sample. The V gene is TRBV18, the J gene TRBJ2-3, with no clear D. This CDR3 comprises 15 residues. Trimming removed 1 base from V and 0 bases from J, with 8 bases in between. Germline CDR1 and CDR2: KGHSH and LQKENI. The CDR3 bases are TGTGCCAGCTCACCACTCGCCGGAAGCACAGATACGCAGTATTTT. Protein sequence: CASSPLAGSTDTQYF. Looking up the rest from reference TRBV18 and TRBJ2-3 gives the full variable domain: NAGVMQNPRHLVRRRGQEARLRCSPMKGHSHVYWYRQLPEEGLKFMVYLQKENIIDESGMPKERFSAEFPKEGPSILRIQQVVRGDSAAYFCASSPLAGSTDTQYFGPGTRLTVL.

V is TRBV25-1 and J is TRBJ2-7, with no clear D. The CDR3 is 12 amino acids. The germline V gene has CDR1 MGHDK and CDR2 SYGVNS. The V and J ends lost 2 bases and 7 bases respectively, with 9 bases between them. CDR3 region: CASSENSREQYF. CDR3 nucleotide sequence: TGTGCCAGCAGTGAAAATTCGAGGGAGCAGTACTTC.